This entry is about one TCR beta chain. Its antigen is undetermined. Random-hexamer reverse transcription was applied to roughly 0.5 to 1 ug RNA. The CDR3 of TCR beta was amplified by immunoSEQ multiplex PCR across 54 Vbeta and 13 Jbeta. TCRdb recomputed calls from the immunoSEQ multiplex PCR reads with MiXCR, one row per CDR3 protein. Found here are approximately 120,000 distinct CDR3 sequences, around 94% of them singletons; the top ten hold over 0.2%. V was clipped by 6 bases and J by 3 bases, with 8 bases between them. Per the germline V gene, CDR1 is LNHNV and CDR2 is YYDKDF (reference sequence). CDR3 length: 13 residues. The CD8+ and CD4+ T cells were negatively isolated, with the TEMRA cells enriched by FACS. The record originates from a study of CD8 T cells in Susac syndrome. Overall study findings and caveats: The study's TCR sequencing and HLA analysis drew on a certain number of individuals. That number was acknowledged as relatively small.

The rearrangement joins TRBV15 to TRBJ2-2; TRBD1 might be the D (5 bases). The receptor was derived from a human donor with Susac syndrome. Specimen: CD8+ T cells from PBMCs. For the CDR3, the DNA is TGTGCCACCAGGGACACAGACACCGGGGAGCTGTTTTTT. Its translation is CATRDTDTGELFF.